The 32 T cell receptor beta chains below come from one sample, sequenced in a study of monozygotic twins with inflammatory bowel disease. TCRdb re-called the 5' RACE reads and catalogs CDR3 proteins one per entry, DNA excluded. This listing includes some 170,000 distinct CDR3 sequences. Sequencing was carried out using blood. Source of these receptors: a human donor with ulcerative colitis or Crohn's disease, or a healthy co-twin of an affected twin (not recorded which).

The V and J genes are TRBV19 and TRBJ2-7; with no DNA, the TCRdb D assignment of TRBD2 cannot be verified. In germline, CDR1 is LNHDA, CDR2 SQIVND (reference sequence). The CDR3 is 13 amino acids. The CDR3 region is CASSMGLTYEQYF. Based on the CDR3 plus reference TRBV19 and TRBJ2-7, the full variable domain is DGGITQSPKYLFRKEGQNVTLSCEQNLNHDAMYWYRQDPGQGLRLIYYSQIVNDFQKGDIAEGYSVSREKKESFPLTVTSAQKNPTAFYLCASSMGLTYEQYFGPGTRLTVT.

The rearrangement uses TRBV7-9 and TRBJ1-5. Germline V lookup: CDR1 SEHNR, CDR2 FQNEAQ (reference sequence). CDR3 length equals 13 residues. CDR3: CASSLIENQPQHF.

This chain uses TRBV7-2 with TRBJ1-5. Germline-derived CDR1 and CDR2 are SGHTA and FQGNSA. This CDR3 is built from 15 residues. CDR3: CASSSDGSSNQPQHF.

The chain carries TRBV29-1 and TRBJ2-1; TCRdb's D call of TRBD2 is untestable without DNA. The CDR3 length is 14 residues. CDR1 and CDR2 (germline): SQVTM, ANQGSEA. Here the CDR3 reads CSVPLADFYNEQFF.

The gene calls are TRBV7-2 and TRBJ2-7; the TCRdb call, TRBD2, lacks DNA for checking. Per germline, CDR1 SGHTA and CDR2 FQGNSA. This CDR3 is built from 13 residues. This CDR3 reads CASSLTGGVEQYF.

V gene TRBV20-1 combines with J gene TRBJ2-7; checking the TCRdb D call of TRBD1 is not possible without DNA. CDR3 length equals 12 residues. Germline lookup yields CDR1 DFQATT and CDR2 SNEGSKA (reference sequence). CDR3 loop: CSAGGEPPKQYF.

The V call is TRBV30, the J call TRBJ1-4. There are 17 residues in the CDR3. The V gene's germline CDR1 is GTSNPN and CDR2 SVGIG (reference sequence). This CDR3 is CAWSVRALLGIAEKLFF.

The V gene is TRBV6-2 or TRBV6-3, the J gene TRBJ1-1. The length of the CDR3 is 14 residues. The germline CDR1 and CDR2 sequences are MNHEY and SVGEGT. CDR3 sequence: CASSPAGIRAEAFF.

The J gene is TRBJ2-7, the V gene TRBV7-2; the TCRdb D gene call, TRBD1, has no DNA to confirm it. Germline CDR1 is SGHTA and CDR2 is FQGNSA. The CDR3 contains 15 residues. CDR3 amino acids: CASSPNPTVTYEQYF. Looking up the rest from reference TRBV7-2 and TRBJ2-7 gives the full variable domain: GAGVSQSPSNKVTEKGKDVELRCDPISGHTALYWYRQSLGQGLEFLIYFQGNSAPDKSGLPSDRFSAERTGGSVSTLTIQRTQQEDSAVYLCASSPNPTVTYEQYFGPGTRLTVT.

V gene TRBV24-1 combines with J gene TRBJ2-1; TCRdb reports TRBD2, a call that lacks DNA to check it against. This CDR3 region has 22 residues. CDR1 KGHDR and CDR2 SFDVKD come from the germline V gene. The chain's CDR3 is CATSDLAPWGLAGKRVRGEQFF.

The chain has TRBV5-1 and TRBJ2-6; TCRdb outputs TRBD2, but without DNA this stays unchecked. This CDR3 contains 18 residues. Germline CDR1 reads SGHRS; CDR2 reads YFSETQ. The CDR3 loop is CASSQDPTSPSGANVLTF.

The chain combines TRBV20-1 with TRBJ1-5; TCRdb indicates TRBD1, and absent DNA this call remains unverified. Looked up from germline, CDR1 is DFQATT and CDR2 is SNEGSKA (reference sequence). This CDR3 has 13 residues. CDR3 loop: CSARGDSNQPQHF.

The rearrangement joins TRBV2 to TRBJ1-1. Germline V CDR1 and CDR2: SNHLY, FYNNEI. The CDR3 has 11 amino acids. This chain's CDR3 is CASPLGNEAFF.

The gene calls are TRBV6-1 and TRBJ1-2; the D call from TCRdb, TRBD1, cannot be confirmed without DNA. The V gene's germline CDR1 is MNHNS and CDR2 SASEGT. The CDR3 has 15 amino acids. The CDR3 spells CASRQGWDPNHGYTF.

V usage is TRBV6-5 and J usage is TRBJ1-1; the TRBD1 assignment by TCRdb is unverifiable without DNA. The CDR3 has 16 amino acids. Germline CDR1 and CDR2: MNHEY and SVGAGI. This CDR3 reads CASSSPRLGRGTEAFF.

This chain joins TRBV6-1 and TRBJ1-1; there is no DNA to check the TCRdb D call of TRBD1. The CDR3 has 16 residues. The germline V gene has CDR1 MNHNS and CDR2 SASEGT. The CDR3 region is CASSGWGGRSNTEAFF.

This rearrangement joins TRBV2 to TRBJ2-1; TCRdb's D gene call, TRBD2, goes unchecked for lack of DNA. Germline V CDR1 and CDR2: SNHLY, FYNNEI. The CDR3 is 11 amino acids. CDR3 in amino acids: CAAGGPNEQFF.

V is TRBV15 and J is TRBJ1-2; TCRdb picks TRBD1, but there is no DNA to check that call. This CDR3 spans 14 amino acids. In germline, CDR1 is LNHNV, CDR2 YYDKDF (reference sequence). CDR3 protein: CATSRDGDSDGYTF.

The chain uses TRBV5-6 and TRBJ1-2. CDR1 and CDR2 from the germline V gene are SGHDT and YYEEEE. This CDR3 comprises 12 residues. The CDR3 loop is CASSLALRGYTF.

The V and J genes are TRBV5-6 and TRBJ2-1; TCRdb's assignment of TRBD2 cannot be checked, as there is no DNA. Germline values: CDR1 SGHDT, CDR2 YYEEEE. This CDR3 has 17 residues. The CDR3 sequence: CASSPRTSGRPVDEQFF.

The V and J genes are TRBV20-1 and TRBJ2-1; TCRdb's D gene call, TRBD2, goes unchecked for lack of DNA. From germline, CDR1 is DFQATT and CDR2 SNEGSKA (reference sequence). CDR3 length: 14 amino acids. The CDR3 here is CSAEGLAGEAEQFF.

The rearrangement joins TRBV20-1 to TRBJ1-5; absent DNA, TCRdb's TRBD1 call cannot be checked. Germline CDR1 is DFQATT and CDR2 is SNEGSKA (reference sequence). This CDR3 contains 16 residues. The CDR3 loop reads CSARVLGQGSNQPQHF.

This chain uses TRBV14 with TRBJ2-3. The CDR3 covers 14 residues. CDR1 is SGHDN, CDR2 FVKESK, per germline. CDR3 residues: CASSQWDSADTQYF.

This rearrangement joins TRBV14 to TRBJ1-1; TCRdb outputs TRBD1, but without DNA this stays unchecked. Germline-derived CDR1 and CDR2 are SGHDN and FVKESK. CDR3 length equals 13 residues. CDR3 residues: CASRRQQNTEAFF.

V gene TRBV5-1 combines with J gene TRBJ2-3; TCRdb's D call, TRBD2, is unchecked because there is no DNA. CDR3 length: 15 amino acids. Per germline, CDR1 SGHRS and CDR2 YFSETQ. CDR3 sequence: CASRGLAGRTDTQYF.

The rearrangement links TRBV2 to TRBJ2-7. This CDR3 has 12 amino acids. The V gene's germline CDR1 is SNHLY and CDR2 FYNNEI. The CDR3 loop reads CASRTAPQEQYF.

This chain links TRBV7-9 with TRBJ2-4. Germline loops: CDR1 SEHNR, CDR2 FQNEAQ (reference sequence). The CDR3 runs 17 residues. This chain's CDR3 is CASSQDDRRGAKNIQYF.

V gene TRBV3-1 combines with J gene TRBJ1-6; TCRdb indicates TRBD1, and absent DNA this call remains unverified. The V gene's germline CDR1 is LGHDT and CDR2 YNNKEL (reference sequence). The length of the CDR3 is 14 residues. CDR3 amino acids: CASSLWTANSPLHF.

V is TRBV5-1 and J is TRBJ1-6; as DNA is missing, the TRBD1 call by TCRdb cannot be tested. Germline V gene lookup returns CDR1 SGHRS and CDR2 YFSETQ. The CDR3 runs 14 residues. This chain's CDR3 is CASSADRGVSPLHF.

CDR3 sequence: CSVEGSSGNTIYF. The genes are TRBV29-1 and TRBJ1-3. CDR3 size: 13 residues. Looked up from germline, CDR1 is SQVTM and CDR2 is ANQGSEA.

The J gene is TRBJ2-7, the V gene TRBV2. The CDR3 has 13 amino acids. Germline V gene data show CDR1 as SNHLY and CDR2 as FYNNEI. The CDR3 reads CATTFGSSYEQYF.

The CDR3 sequence: CASSPAPHGNRVEQYF. This chain joins TRBV5-1 and TRBJ2-7; absent DNA, TCRdb's TRBD1 call cannot be checked. Germline loops: CDR1 SGHRS, CDR2 YFSETQ. This CDR3 is 16 amino acids long.